Following are 32 T cell receptor beta chains from one sample sequenced in a study of cytomegalovirus exposure and HLA in healthy donors. Libraries were prepared by immunoSEQ multiplex PCR; TCRdb keeps only in-frame clonotypes and omits some of them. The sample contains just over 80,000 clones, about 95% of which appear only once. Sequencing was carried out using PBMCs. These receptors were collected from a woman under 30 in good health and CMV-seronegative.

The J gene is TRBJ2-7, the V gene TRBV5-1; 7 bases map to TRBD1. Trimming cost V 2 bases and J 3 bases; bases outside gene matches: 11. Looked up from germline, CDR1 is SGHRS and CDR2 is YFSETQ. The CDR3 has 16 residues. In DNA, the CDR3 is TGCGCCAGCAGCTTAGATTCTGGGACAGCCAACTACGAGCAGTACTTC. This gives the protein CASSLDSGTANYEQYF.

This chain uses TRBV6-6 with TRBJ2-7, with TRBD1 identical over 7 bases. From germline, CDR1 is MNHNY and CDR2 SVGAGI (reference sequence). There are 15 residues in the CDR3. Unmatched junction bases numbered 10, after V lost 6 bases and J lost 2 bases. The DNA for the CDR3 is TGTGCCAGCAGGTCCCACGGGACAGAAGCCTACGAGCAGTACTTC. It is translated as CASRSHGTEAYEQYF.

A single count supports this clone. This rearrangement joins TRBV28 to TRBJ1-1, with D possibly being TRBD1 (6 bases). CDR3 length: 15 residues. In germline, CDR1 is MDHEN, CDR2 SYDVKM. V dropped 1 base and J dropped 3 bases, with 12 bases sitting between them. CDR3 bases: TGTGCCAGCAGTTTATACCCAGGGGCTGACACTGAAGCTTTCTTT. Translated: CASSLYPGADTEAFF. The full variable domain, in which reference TRBV28 and TRBJ1-1 provide the parts outside the CDR3, is DVKVTQSSRYLVKRTGEKVFLECVQDMDHENMFWYRQDPGLGLRLIYFSYDVKMKEKGDIPEGYSVSREKKERFSLILESASTNQTSMYLCASSLYPGADTEAFFGQGTRLTVV.

The chain has TRBV6-6 and TRBJ1-4; no definite D call. This CDR3 has 12 amino acids. Germline V gives CDR1 MNHNY, CDR2 SVGAGI (reference sequence). Deletions cut 6 bases from V and 5 bases from J, with 7 bases between. The CDR3 is CASRGENEKLFF. The CDR3 DNA reads TGTGCCAGCAGAGGAGAGAATGAAAAACTGTTTTTT.

The rearrangement links TRBV6-1 to TRBJ2-1, with TRBD2 matching 8 bases. The J segment lost 2 bases and the V segment lost 8 bases, leaving 8 bases of the junction unmatched. This CDR3 contains 15 residues. Looked up from germline, CDR1 is MNHNS and CDR2 is SASEGT. The DNA of the CDR3 is TGTGCCAGCGAAAATAGCGGGAATGCCTACAATGAGCAGTTCTTC. Translation: CASENSGNAYNEQFF.

The chain couples TRBV5-6 to TRBJ2-7; 8 nucleotides line up with TRBD1. The CDR3 totals 17 residues. Per the germline V gene, CDR1 is SGHDT and CDR2 is YYEEEE. V lost 4 bases to trimming and J lost 4 bases; unmatched junction nucleotides: 16. DNA of the CDR3: TGTGCCAGCAGCCCCTCGCTGGGCCCAGGGGGCACTTACGAGCAGTACTTC. This sequence encodes CASSPSLGPGGTYEQYF. Combining the CDR3 with reference TRBV5-6 and TRBJ2-7 gives the whole variable domain DAGVTQSPTHLIKTRGQQVTLRCSPKSGHDTVSWYQQALGQGPQFIFQYYEEEERQRGNFPDRFSGHQFPNYSSELNVNALLLGDSALYLCASSPSLGPGGTYEQYFGPGTRLTVT.

A few counts support this clone. J is TRBJ1-6 and V is TRBV6-5; no clear D. This CDR3 is built from 12 residues. Germline V CDR1 and CDR2: MNHEY, SVGAGI. The ends were cut back, 2 bases at V and 10 bases at J, with 6 bases in the middle. CDR3 residues: CASSYRSSPLHF. The CDR3 region has the DNA TGTGCCAGCAGTTACCGTAGCTCACCCCTCCACTTT.

This clone has a single count. The chain links TRBV2 to TRBJ2-7; D is possibly TRBD2 (5 bases). The CDR3 runs to 11 residues. Deletions cut 6 bases from V and 3 bases from J, with 6 bases between. The germline V gene encodes CDR1 SNHLY and CDR2 FYNNEI. CDR3: CASREGYEQYF. The CDR3 DNA reads TGTGCCAGCAGAGAGGGCTACGAGCAGTACTTC.

The V and J genes are TRBV6-1 and TRBJ2-7, with 7 bases that match TRBD2. CDR1 and CDR2 from the germline V gene are MNHNS and SASEGT. The CDR3 length is 15 residues. J gave up 2 bases and V 7 bases, and 11 bases lay outside the gene matches. The CDR3 sequence: CASTSLAGSAYEQYF. CDR3 nucleotides: TGTGCCAGCACCTCCTTAGCGGGTTCGGCCTACGAGCAGTACTTC.

The chain is built from TRBV18 and TRBJ1-5; 12 nucleotides agree with TRBD1. The germline V gene encodes CDR1 KGHSH and CDR2 LQKENI. This CDR3 contains 16 residues. V lost 4 bases, J lost 5 bases, and 6 bases stayed unmatched. CDR3 residues: CASSLTGTGGHQPQHF. The CDR3 DNA reads TGTGCCAGCTCACTTACCGGGACAGGGGGCCATCAGCCCCAGCATTTT.

The V call is TRBV5-6, the J call TRBJ1-1; no clear D gene. This CDR3 has 12 residues. Trimming cost V 7 bases and J 1 base, with 8 bases left between them. Per germline, CDR1 SGHDT and CDR2 YYEEEE. The CDR3 region has the DNA TGTGCCAGCGAGGCGGGGAACACTGAAGCTTTCTTT. Protein product: CASEAGNTEAFF.

The V call is TRBV19, the J call TRBJ2-5; 12 bases are a match to TRBD1. V lost 5 bases and J lost 4; bases outside the gene matches: 8. Germline V gene sequence: CDR1 LNHDA, CDR2 SQIVND (reference sequence). This CDR3 has 16 residues. In nucleotides, the CDR3 is TGTGCCAGTAGTGACCGGGACAGGGGGCCTCGAGAGACCCAGTACTTC. Protein product: CASSDRDRGPRETQYF.

As DNA, the CDR3 is TGTGCCAGTAGTATTGGCCCAGACACAACTAATGAAAAACTGTTTTTT. Amino acids: CASSIGPDTTNEKLFF. The genes are TRBV19 and TRBJ1-4, with no clear D. The CDR3 runs 16 residues. Trimming cost V 3 bases and J 0 bases, with 11 bases left between them. The germline V gene has CDR1 LNHDA and CDR2 SQIVND (reference sequence).

The chain is built from TRBV2 and TRBJ2-2; D possibly corresponds to TRBD2 (5 bases). The CDR3 is 15 residues long. Trimming shortened V by 6 bases and J by 0 bases, and 11 bases separated the two germline ends. Germline V gene data show CDR1 as SNHLY and CDR2 as FYNNEI. CDR3 amino acids: CASSTRPTNTGELFF. CDR3 in DNA: TGTGCCAGCAGCACTAGACCGACGAACACCGGGGAGCTGTTTTTT.

The chain has TRBV5-1 and TRBJ1-1; D is possibly TRBD1 (6 bases). CDR3 length equals 13 residues. Per germline, CDR1 SGHRS and CDR2 YFSETQ. Trimming cost V 4 bases and J 4 bases, with 11 bases left between them. CDR3 bases: TGCGCCAGCAGCCTGGAAGGGGGCACTGAAGCTTTCTTT. Translation gives CASSLEGGTEAFF.

The gene calls are TRBV6-1 and TRBJ2-7; 7 bases match TRBD2. Per the germline V gene, CDR1 is MNHNS and CDR2 is SASEGT. The V segment lost 4 bases and the J segment 0 bases; nucleotides outside the gene matches: 6. This CDR3 has 15 residues. In DNA, the CDR3 is TGTGCCAGCAGTGGCGGGACTATCAGCTCCTACGAGCAGTACTTC. It yields the protein CASSGGTISSYEQYF.

The chain combines TRBV6-5 with TRBJ2-4; no reliable D call. Germline assignment: CDR1 MNHEY and CDR2 SVGAGI. The CDR3 totals 12 residues. The V end was cut by 5 bases, the J end by 9 bases, with 11 bases between. This CDR3 is CASSPNPSIQYF. DNA of the CDR3: TGTGCCAGCAGTCCCAACCCGAGCATTCAGTACTTC.

Only one count was recorded for this clone. The chain uses TRBV19 and TRBJ1-3, with D possibly matching TRBD1 (5 bases). Germline loops: CDR1 LNHDA, CDR2 SQIVND (reference sequence). Between the trimmed V and J ends, which lost 6 bases and 0 bases, there was a span of 9 bases. This CDR3 is built from 14 residues. The CDR3, as DNA: TGTGCCAGTAGCTACAGGAGCTCTGGAAACACCATATATTTT. This encodes CASSYRSSGNTIYF.

The chain employs TRBV4-2 and TRBJ1-2; no definite D call. Looked up from germline, CDR1 is LGHNA and CDR2 is YNFKEQ. The CDR3 contains 22 residues. V dropped 0 bases and J dropped 5 bases, with 34 bases sitting between them. CDR3 coding DNA: TGTGCCAGCAGCCAAGACCCGAAGAGCCTGAAGTTTGTCCACCCCGACTTTTATGGCTACACCTTC. Protein: CASSQDPKSLKFVHPDFYGYTF.

The J gene is TRBJ2-7, the V gene TRBV4-1; D perhaps matches TRBD1 (6 bases). Trimming removed 1 base at V and 4 bases at J, with 8 bases between. CDR3 length: 13 residues. Per the germline V gene, CDR1 is MGHRA and CDR2 is YSYEKL. The CDR3 reads CASSQVGGYEQYF. CDR3 sequence (DNA): TGCGCCAGCAGCCAAGTAGGGGGATACGAGCAGTACTTC.

The rearrangement links TRBV7-9 to TRBJ2-5; TRBD2 matches 11 bases. Germline V gives CDR1 SEHNR, CDR2 FQNEAQ (reference sequence). J was trimmed by 2 bases and V by 5 bases; bases with no gene match: 7. The CDR3 sequence is 16 residues long. DNA of the CDR3: TGTGCCAGCAGCCCGGCCGGACTAGCGGGTCAAGAGACCCAGTACTTC. Amino acids: CASSPAGLAGQETQYF.

The chain carries TRBV27 and TRBJ2-7, with a weak D call TRBD2 (6 bases). Trimming removed 6 bases from V and 2 bases from J, with 14 bases in between. This CDR3 comprises 14 residues. Germline-derived CDR1 and CDR2 are MNHEY and SMNVEV (reference sequence). CDR3 bases: TGTGCCAGCAGACAAATCGGGGGTACCTACGAGCAGTACTTC. Amino acid sequence: CASRQIGGTYEQYF.

The J gene is TRBJ2-5, the V gene TRBV5-1; TRBD2 matches at 11 bases. Germline V gene sequence: CDR1 SGHRS, CDR2 YFSETQ. This CDR3 contains 15 residues. Trimming cost V 2 bases and J 4 bases; bases outside gene matches: 4. The CDR3 DNA sequence: TGCGCCAGCAGCTTCGGGACTAGCGGAGGAGAGACCCAGTACTTC. The encoded protein is CASSFGTSGGETQYF.

CDR3 sequence (DNA): TGCGCCAGCAGCTTAACAGGAGCAACTAATGAAAAACTGTTTTTT. Protein product: CASSLTGATNEKLFF. The chain recombines TRBV5-1 with TRBJ1-4, with D tentatively TRBD1 (5 bases). Trimming left V 2 bases short and J 0 bases short, with 8 bases between. This CDR3 has 15 residues. Germline values: CDR1 SGHRS, CDR2 YFSETQ.

This clone was seen a single time. V gene TRBV29-1 combines with J gene TRBJ2-1; D unclear. The CDR3 is made up of 14 amino acids. The V gene lost 5 bases and the J gene lost 0 bases, with 11 bases spanning the gap. Per germline, CDR1 SQVTM and CDR2 ANQGSEA. The CDR3 DNA is TGCAGCGTTCCCACTCAGGCCTCCTACAATGAGCAGTTCTTC. This gives the protein CSVPTQASYNEQFF.

The gene calls are TRBV6-5 and TRBJ1-1; D might be TRBD1 (5 bases). The V end was cut by 5 bases, the J end by 10 bases, with 14 bases between. The germline V gene encodes CDR1 MNHEY and CDR2 SVGAGI. The CDR3 length is 12 residues. The CDR3 DNA reads as TGTGCCAGCAGTCCAGGGACTACGGGAGCTTTCTTT. The encoded protein is CASSPGTTGAFF.

The CDR3 spells CASSFGLAPGETQYF. Here the CDR3 DNA reads TGTGCCAGCAGTTTTGGGTTAGCACCAGGGGAGACCCAGTACTTC. The chain combines TRBV27 with TRBJ2-5, with a tentative D call TRBD1 (5 bases). CDR1 is MNHEY and CDR2 is SMNVEV in the germline V gene (reference sequence). Trimming removed 3 bases at V and 5 bases at J, with 16 bases between. This CDR3 region has 15 residues.

The table lists this clone with a count of one. J is TRBJ2-3 and V is TRBV7-9; 9 nucleotides agree with TRBD2. The CDR3 length is 16 residues. The V gene's germline CDR1 is SEHNR and CDR2 FQNEAQ (reference sequence). Unmatched junction bases numbered 10, after V lost 8 bases and J lost 1 base. Here the CDR3 reads CASLGGRAWGTDTQYF. In nucleotides, the CDR3 is TGTGCCAGCCTAGGCGGGAGGGCCTGGGGCACAGATACGCAGTATTTT. Variable domain in full (rest from reference TRBV7-9 and TRBJ2-3): DTGVSQNPRHKITKRGQNVTFRCDPISEHNRLYWYRQTLGQGPEFLTYFQNEAQLEKSRLLSDRFSAERPKGSFSTLEIQRTEQGDSAMYLCASLGGRAWGTDTQYFGPGTRLTVL.

The J gene is TRBJ2-7, the V gene TRBV19, with D hard to call. The V gene's germline CDR1 is LNHDA and CDR2 SQIVND (reference sequence). The V end lost 1 base, the J end lost 2 bases, and 6 bases lay between the germline ends. The CDR3 totals 13 residues. This CDR3 is CASSIGVAYEQYF. The CDR3 DNA sequence: TGTGCCAGTAGTATAGGAGTGGCCTACGAGCAGTACTTC.

The chain uses TRBV10-1 and TRBJ2-6; a weak D match, TRBD2 (5 bases). Per germline, CDR1 WNHNN and CDR2 SYGVQD (reference sequence). The CDR3 has 16 residues. V was cut by 6 bases and J by 0 bases, with 12 bases left in between. The DNA of the CDR3 is TGCGCCAGCAGCGCGGGCCGACTCTCTGGGGCCAACGTCCTGACTTTC. Amino acids: CASSAGRLSGANVLTF.

This chain uses TRBV11-2 with TRBJ1-1; 10 nucleotides match TRBD1. Germline values: CDR1 SGHAT, CDR2 FQNNGV. The CDR3 consists of 17 residues. V lost 4 bases and J lost 4; bases outside the gene matches: 12. The CDR3 sequence: CASSSGTGDFTSTEAFF. CDR3 sequence (DNA): TGTGCCAGCAGCTCGGGGACAGGGGATTTTACCAGCACTGAAGCTTTCTTT.

This chain joins TRBV27 and TRBJ2-2; 9 bases agree with TRBD2. CDR3 length: 17 residues. Germline V gives CDR1 MNHEY, CDR2 SMNVEV (reference sequence). V trimming: 7 bases; J trimming: 6 bases; junction bases outside the gene matches: 15. CDR3 amino acids: CASTFISGSLGSGELFF. The CDR3 region has the DNA TGTGCCAGCACATTCATTAGCGGGAGCTTGGGTTCCGGGGAGCTGTTTTTT.